These 27 T cell receptor beta chains share one sample of origin, sequenced in a study of molecular identifiers for immune sequencing clone quantification. TCRdb re-called the PCR reads through MiXCR, storing one row per CDR3 protein. The sample has approximately 54,000 distinct CDR3 sequences, about 25% seen once. The specimen sequenced was naive CD8+ T cells from blood, with Jurkat cell RNA spiked in. Subset noted: FACS-sorted CD8+CD4-CCR7+CD45RA+ naive T cells. All receptors come from a human donor in good health. Some libraries in this study had Jurkat cell RNA spiked in.

The rearrangement links TRBV11-2 to TRBJ2-1; 11 bases are shared with TRBD2. Per germline, CDR1 SGHAT and CDR2 FQNNGV. This CDR3 region has 14 residues. The junction had 8 bases not matched to a gene; V was cut back by 6 bases and J by 10 bases. The CDR3: CASSFSGGAFEQFF. In DNA, the CDR3 is TGTGCCAGCAGTTTTAGCGGGGGGGCCTTCGAGCAGTTCTTC.

This chain connects TRBV7-9 to TRBJ2-3; D not certain. Germline CDR1 and CDR2: SEHNR and FQNEAQ (reference sequence). The V and J ends lost 5 bases and 2 bases respectively, with 14 bases between them. The CDR3 runs 15 residues. The CDR3 sequence: CASSPSVGITDTQYF. The CDR3 DNA reads TGTGCCAGCAGCCCATCAGTTGGGATCACAGATACGCAGTATTTT.

This clonotype was picked up many times. This chain uses TRBV7-2 with TRBJ2-5, with D perhaps matching TRBD2 (7 bases). Trimming left V 5 bases short and J 5 bases short, with 24 bases between. Germline CDR1 is SGHTA and CDR2 is FQGNSA. The CDR3 covers 17 residues. Here the CDR3 DNA reads TGTGCCAGCAGCCAGACGTCCGGAGCGGAGGGGGGGGAGACCCAGTACTTC. As protein: CASSQTSGAEGGETQYF.

About this clonotype itself: It may be a read error: a sequence one base away is much more abundant. CDR3 region: CARSMDRREAFF. As DNA, the CDR3 is TGTGCCAGAAGCATGGACCGAAGAGAAGCTTTCTTT. This rearrangement joins TRBV7-9 to TRBJ1-1, with unresolved D. CDR3 length equals 12 residues. Germline-derived CDR1 and CDR2 are SEHNR and FQNEAQ (reference sequence). The germline V and J ends were trimmed by 9 bases and 8 bases, with 16 bases remaining between them.

In this sample, this clonotype turned up once. A read error is possible here, since a much larger clone lies one base away. The chain uses TRBV7-9 and TRBJ2-2, with D tentatively TRBD1 (5 bases). The CDR3 has 17 amino acids. Trimming took 8 bases from V and 3 from J, leaving 22 bases between them. Germline V gives CDR1 SEHNR, CDR2 FQNEAQ (reference sequence). The CDR3 spells CASGPTGSEGDTGELFF. The CDR3 nucleotides are TGTGCCAGCGGCCCAACCGGGTCCGAAGGGGACACCGGGGAGCTGTTTTTT.

Details on this clonotype: Since the CDR3 does not end with the conserved phenylalanine or tryptophan, this likely comes from a read error. This chain joins TRBV5-3 and TRBJ1-2; no clear D. TRBV5-3 is marked as an open reading frame, function uncertain. This CDR3 region has 15 residues. The CDR3 protein is CASSFFVQDNYGYTV. The CDR3 DNA is TGTGCCAGCAGCTTTTTTGTCCAGGATAACTATGGCTACACCGTC.

This clonotype was picked up many times. The chain has TRBV12-3 or TRBV12-4 and TRBJ1-5; D call uncertain. V was pared by 0 bases and J by 0 bases, with 9 bases between. The CDR3 loop spans 16 amino acids. The CDR3 DNA reads as TGTGCCAGCAGTTTAGCGAACGATTATAGCAATCAGCCCCAGCATTTT. It encodes CASSLANDYSNQPQHF.

This clonotype was recorded many times. The V gene is TRBV4-3, the J gene TRBJ2-3, with D unclear. Looked up from germline, CDR1 is LGHNA and CDR2 is YSLEER. V gave up 1 base and J gave up 6 bases, with 8 bases separating them. The CDR3 loop spans 13 amino acids. The chain's CDR3 is CASSQVLADTQYF. The CDR3 nucleotides read TGCGCCAGCAGCCAAGTTCTCGCCGATACGCAGTATTTT.

This clonotype was observed at least ten times. V and J are TRBV25-1 and TRBJ2-7, with 12 bases lining up with TRBD1. The trim removed 4 bases at V and 5 bases at J, leaving 0 bases unmatched. Germline V gene sequence: CDR1 MGHDK, CDR2 SYGVNS. The CDR3 covers 13 residues. The CDR3 DNA reads TGTGCCAGCAGTGGGGACAGGGGGCACGAGCAGTACTTC. Translated, it gives CASSGDRGHEQYF.

A note on this clonotype: A much larger clone sits a single nucleotide away, making a read error possible. The conserved final phenylalanine or tryptophan is absent from the CDR3, which likely points to a read error. V is TRBV11-2 and J is TRBJ2-3; D is unresolved. This CDR3 spans 12 amino acids. V lost 3 bases, J lost 3 bases, and 4 bases lay in between. Per the germline V gene, CDR1 is SGHAT and CDR2 is FQNNGV. Here the CDR3 reads CASSFSTDTQYL. CDR3 bases: TGTGCCAGCAGCTTTTCTACAGATACGCAGTATCTT.

This clonotype was picked up many times. The chain carries TRBV7-6 and TRBJ1-1, with TRBD1 identical over 7 bases. The CDR3 loop spans 14 amino acids. With V trimmed by 9 bases and J by 0 bases, 7 bases remained unmatched. Germline values: CDR1 SGHVS, CDR2 FNYEAQ. The CDR3 DNA reads TGTGCCAGTAGCGACAGGGCGATGAACACTGAAGCTTTCTTT. This sequence encodes CASSDRAMNTEAFF. Variable domain in full (rest from reference TRBV7-6 and TRBJ1-1): GAGVSQSPRYKVTKRGQDVALRCDPISGHVSLYWYRQALGQGPEFLTYFNYEAQQDKSGLPNDRFSAERPEGSISTLTIQRTEQRDSAMYRCASSDRAMNTEAFFGQGTRLTVV.

The chain couples TRBV20-1 to TRBJ2-5, with D maybe TRBD2 (5 bases). The CDR3 runs to 13 residues. CDR1 and CDR2 (germline): DFQATT, SNEGSKA (reference sequence). The V and J ends lost 3 bases and 13 bases respectively, with 21 bases between them. The CDR3 DNA reads as TGCAGTGCTAGTAGGGAGTCCCAAGAGCCCCCGTACTTC. It translates to CSASRESQEPPYF.

In this sample, this clonotype turned up a few times. The chain employs TRBV11-2 and TRBJ1-1; no reliable D call. The CDR3 covers 13 residues. The germline V and J ends were trimmed by 5 bases and 1 base, with 8 bases remaining between them. The germline V gene has CDR1 SGHAT and CDR2 FQNNGV. The CDR3 protein is CASSPWTNTEAFF. DNA of the CDR3: TGTGCCAGCAGCCCATGGACGAACACTGAAGCTTTCTTT.

The rearrangement uses TRBV14 and TRBJ2-7; D is undetermined. V lost 3 bases and J lost 9, with 12 bases in between. The V gene's germline CDR1 is SGHDN and CDR2 FVKESK. The CDR3 length is 12 residues. In DNA, the CDR3 is TGTGCCAGCAGCCAGGGAAGCGCCGGGCAGTACTTC. Translating it yields CASSQGSAGQYF.

This clonotype was counted ten times or more. The genes are TRBV30 and TRBJ2-2, with TRBD2 matching 8 bases. Germline assignment: CDR1 GTSNPN and CDR2 SVGIG (reference sequence). CDR3 size: 14 residues. With V trimmed by 7 bases and J by 0 bases, 4 bases remained unmatched. CDR3 coding DNA: TGTGCCTTATCGGGAGGGACGAACACCGGGGAGCTGTTTTTT. Residues: CALSGGTNTGELFF.

This clonotype has a count of ten or more. The chain employs TRBV28 and TRBJ2-5; a weak D match, TRBD2 (6 bases). This CDR3 has 16 amino acids. Trimming removed 6 bases from V and 1 base from J, with 18 bases in between. Germline CDR1 is MDHEN and CDR2 is SYDVKM. CDR3 DNA sequence: TGTGCCAGCAGGACGACTAGATTTTTCCCCCAAGAGACCCAGTACTTC. Translation gives CASRTTRFFPQETQYF.

On this clonotype itself: A much larger clonotype is one base distant, so this may be a read error. The chain employs TRBV7-8 and TRBJ1-3; D is ambiguous. There are 12 residues in the CDR3. CDR1 and CDR2 from the germline V gene are SGHVS and FQNEAQ. The CDR3 sequence: CAGSLELGTIYF. Here the CDR3 DNA reads TGTGCCGGCAGCTTAGAACTGGGCACCATATATTTT.

A word on this clonotype: An end of the junction differs from the germline gene, which may be a read error. The rearrangement uses TRBV4-1 and TRBJ2-1; D may be TRBD2 (5 bases). The CDR3 covers 17 residues. The germline gives CDR1 MGHRA, CDR2 YSYEKL. This CDR3 reads CARSQVSVAPSYNEQFF. The CDR3 nucleotides are TGCGCCCGCAGCCAAGTCTCGGTAGCGCCCTCCTACAATGAGCAGTTCTTC.

This clonotype showed up many times. This rearrangement joins TRBV29-1 to TRBJ2-7; 9 nucleotides agree with TRBD2. CDR3 length: 14 amino acids. V lost 3 bases to trimming and J lost 5 bases; unmatched junction nucleotides: 8. Germline V gene data show CDR1 as SQVTM and CDR2 as ANQGSEA. CDR3 DNA sequence: TGCAGCGTTGATCTAGCGGGAAACGGGGACGAGCAGTACTTC. Amino acids: CSVDLAGNGDEQYF.

The chain recombines TRBV6-2 or TRBV6-3 with TRBJ2-7, with D perhaps TRBD2 (6 bases). There are 14 residues in the CDR3. Between the trimmed V and J ends, which lost 6 bases and 3 bases, there was a span of 15 bases. Germline CDR1 and CDR2: MNHEY and SVGEGT. CDR3 sequence reads: CASSWGDVNYEQYF. The DNA of the CDR3 is TGTGCCAGCAGCTGGGGGGACGTCAACTACGAGCAGTACTTC.

In this sample, this clonotype turned up many times. The chain links TRBV4-1 to TRBJ2-7; 7 nucleotides agree with TRBD1. The V gene's germline CDR1 is MGHRA and CDR2 YSYEKL. The CDR3 totals 16 residues. With 0 bases clipped from V and 3 bases from J, the junction kept 8 bases outside the gene matches. The CDR3 is CASSQESGTDNYEQYF. For the CDR3, the DNA is TGCGCCAGCAGCCAAGAATCAGGGACAGACAACTACGAGCAGTACTTC.

With regard to this clonotype: Possible read error: a much larger clone is one base away. The gene calls are TRBV20-1 and TRBJ2-7; no reliable D call. Germline CDR1 reads DFQATT; CDR2 reads SNEGSKA (reference sequence). The CDR3 runs 12 residues. Here the CDR3 reads CSGATQSYEQCF. The CDR3 DNA reads as TGCAGTGGGGCAACACAGTCCTACGAGCAGTGCTTC.

This clonotype came up many times. The chain has TRBV4-1 and TRBJ2-3; 12 bases align to TRBD2. The CDR3 length is 18 residues. Germline CDR1 reads MGHRA; CDR2 reads YSYEKL. J was trimmed by 1 base and V by 2 bases; bases with no gene match: 7. CDR3 DNA: TGCGCCAGCAGCCAACTAGCGGGGGGGCCTTCTGGCACAGATACGCAGTATTTT. Residues: CASSQLAGGPSGTDTQYF.

In regard to this clonotype: A much larger clone lies one base from this, so it may be a read error. This chain connects TRBV5-3 to TRBJ2-3; maybe TRBD2 (5 bases). TRBV5-3 is given ORF status, its function remaining uncertain. The CDR3 contains 17 residues. CDR3 amino acids: CVSSGHPGRTTTDTQYF. CDR3 DNA sequence: TGTGTCAGCAGCGGCCACCCAGGCAGGACGACCACAGATACGCAGTATTTT.

This clonotype came up many times. V usage is TRBV3-1 and J usage is TRBJ2-2; no clear D gene. CDR1 and CDR2 from the germline V gene are LGHDT and YNNKEL (reference sequence). CDR3 length: 14 residues. Between the trimmed V and J ends, which lost 0 bases and 1 base, there was a span of 3 bases. The CDR3 sequence: CASSQEMNTGELFF. The CDR3 DNA is TGTGCCAGCAGCCAAGAGATGAACACCGGGGAGCTGTTTTTT. Full variable domain (missing parts from reference TRBV3-1 and TRBJ2-2): DTAVSQTPKYLVTQMGNDKSIKCEQNLGHDTMYWYKQDSKKFLKIMFSYNNKELIINETVPNRFSPKSPDKAHLNLHINSLELGDSAVYFCASSQEMNTGELFFGEGSRLTVL.

The chain carries TRBV11-2 and TRBJ2-1; no clear D gene. CDR3 length equals 14 residues. Germline loops: CDR1 SGHAT, CDR2 FQNNGV. The V gene lost 4 bases and the J gene lost 5 bases, with 12 bases spanning the gap. The CDR3: CASSWIGAHNEQFF. The CDR3 nucleotides are TGTGCCAGCAGCTGGATAGGAGCCCACAATGAGCAGTTCTTC.

This clonotype was picked up many times. The CDR3 DNA reads TGCGCCAGCAGCCAAGACGGGGGCCAGCCCCAGCATTTT. Encoded protein: CASSQDGGQPQHF. The chain joins TRBV4-1 to TRBJ1-5; possibly TRBD1 for D (6 bases). The V gene lost 0 bases and the J gene lost 7 bases, with 7 bases spanning the gap. Germline CDR1 MGHRA, CDR2 YSYEKL. The CDR3 is made up of 13 amino acids.